This T cell receptor beta chain comes out of a study of blood T cell repertoires in COVID-19. In the authors' workflow: Amplifying reference gene primers gave estimates of nucleated cell counts. Method: immunoSEQ multiplex PCR; TCRdb's copy keeps in-frame clones and lacks some. V, J and clone size derive from that table, while D and trimming were established from the DNA sequence. The data hold approximately 150,000 clones, with roughly 91% observed a single time. Seattle cases were enrolled at active infection and followed longitudinally. Sequenced sample: peripheral blood. The clonotype originates from a young man with COVID-19, enrolled during active disease.

For the CDR3, the DNA is TGTGCCAGCAGCCCGAGTCGGCCTAGCGGGAATGGGGAGCTGTTTTTT. Encoded protein: CASSPSRPSGNGELFF. The rearrangement links TRBV7-9 to TRBJ2-2; 9 bases match TRBD2. The germline gives CDR1 SEHNR, CDR2 FQNEAQ (reference sequence). The junction had 12 bases not matched to a gene; V was cut back by 5 bases and J by 8 bases. This CDR3 is built from 16 residues.